The present T cell receptor (beta chain) was sequenced within a study of PD-1 blockade in classical Hodgkin lymphoma. To note about this clone: The antigen is unknown.

There are 15 residues in the CDR3. CDR1 and CDR2 (germline): LNHNV, YYDKDF (reference sequence). Trimming removed 1 base at V and 8 bases at J, with 15 bases between. Every patient relapsed after autologous stem cell transplantation, and brentuximab vedotin exposure varied. The table came from immunoSEQ multiplex PCR; TCRdb's copy has only in-frame clones and leaves some out. The sample consists of roughly 60,000 clones, more than 75% of them appearing once. The study's findings and limits: Significant TCR diversity gains by C4D1 occurred in CD4+ but not CD8+ cells.

This sequence originates from a human donor with classical Hodgkin lymphoma. V usage is TRBV15 and J usage is TRBJ2-1; possible D gene TRBD1, 5 bases. This specimen was peripheral blood mononuclear cells (PBMCs), taken before the second cycle of nivolumab. CDR3: CATSRGGTKGDEQFF. The CDR3 DNA follows: TGTGCCACCAGCAGAGGGGGCACCAAAGGGGATGAGCAGTTCTTC.